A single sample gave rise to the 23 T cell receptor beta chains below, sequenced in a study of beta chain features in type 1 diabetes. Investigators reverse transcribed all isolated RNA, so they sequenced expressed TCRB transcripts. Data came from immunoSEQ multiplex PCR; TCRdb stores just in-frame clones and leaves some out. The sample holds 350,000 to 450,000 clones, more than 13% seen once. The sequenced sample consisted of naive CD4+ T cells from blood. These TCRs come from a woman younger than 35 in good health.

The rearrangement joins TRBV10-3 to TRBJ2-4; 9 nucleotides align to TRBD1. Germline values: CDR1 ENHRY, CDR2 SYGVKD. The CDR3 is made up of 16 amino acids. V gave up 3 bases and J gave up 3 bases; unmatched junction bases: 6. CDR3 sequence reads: CAISDNRQGVKNIQYF. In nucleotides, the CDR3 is TGTGCCATCAGTGACAACCGACAGGGGGTCAAAAACATTCAGTACTTC.

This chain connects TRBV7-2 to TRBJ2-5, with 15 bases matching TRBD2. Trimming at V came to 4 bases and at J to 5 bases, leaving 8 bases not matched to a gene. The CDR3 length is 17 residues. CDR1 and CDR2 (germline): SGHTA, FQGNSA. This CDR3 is CASSSGLAGGWGETQYF. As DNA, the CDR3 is TGTGCCAGCAGCTCGGGACTAGCGGGAGGATGGGGGGAGACCCAGTACTTC.

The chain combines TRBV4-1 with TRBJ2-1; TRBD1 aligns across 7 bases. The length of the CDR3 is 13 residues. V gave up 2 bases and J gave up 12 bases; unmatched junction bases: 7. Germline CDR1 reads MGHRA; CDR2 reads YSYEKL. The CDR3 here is CASSQTGDRWQFF. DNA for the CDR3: TGCGCCAGCAGCCAAACAGGGGACCGGTGGCAGTTCTTC.

Here the CDR3 DNA reads TGTGCCTGCCAGGACAGGGAGAACACTGAAGCTTTCTTT. Protein sequence: CACQDRENTEAFF. V gene TRBV30 combines with J gene TRBJ1-1; TRBD1 matches at 8 bases. This CDR3 contains 13 residues. Trimming at V came to 6 bases and at J to 1 base, leaving 4 bases not matched to a gene. CDR1 and CDR2 from the germline V gene are GTSNPN and SVGIG (reference sequence).

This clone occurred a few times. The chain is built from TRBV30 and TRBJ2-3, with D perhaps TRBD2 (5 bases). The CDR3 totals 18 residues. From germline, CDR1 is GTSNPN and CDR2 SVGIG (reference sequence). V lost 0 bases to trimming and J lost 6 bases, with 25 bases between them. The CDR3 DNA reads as TGTGCCTGGAGTGTAATGTACGGGGAGACGGGGTGGCCCGATACGCAGTATTTT. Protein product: CAWSVMYGETGWPDTQYF.

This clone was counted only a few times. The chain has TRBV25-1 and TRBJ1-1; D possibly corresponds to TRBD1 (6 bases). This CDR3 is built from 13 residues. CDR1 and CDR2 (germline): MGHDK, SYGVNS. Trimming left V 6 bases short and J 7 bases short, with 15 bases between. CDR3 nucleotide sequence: TGTGCCAGCAGCCCCAGGCCCAGGGGTGAAGCTTTCTTT. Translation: CASSPRPRGEAFF.

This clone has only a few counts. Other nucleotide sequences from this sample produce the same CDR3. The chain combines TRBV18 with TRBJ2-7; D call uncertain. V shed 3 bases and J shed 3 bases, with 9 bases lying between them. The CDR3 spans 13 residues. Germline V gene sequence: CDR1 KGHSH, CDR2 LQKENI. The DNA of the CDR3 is TGTGCCAGCTCACCCCGCGATAGCTACGAGCAGTACTTC. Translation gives CASSPRDSYEQYF.

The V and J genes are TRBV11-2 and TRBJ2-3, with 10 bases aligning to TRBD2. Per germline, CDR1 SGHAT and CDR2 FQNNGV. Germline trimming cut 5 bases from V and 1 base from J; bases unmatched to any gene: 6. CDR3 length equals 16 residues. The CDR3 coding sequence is TGTGCCAGCAGCCTTCTACTAGCGGGACGCACAGATACGCAGTATTTT. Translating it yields CASSLLLAGRTDTQYF.

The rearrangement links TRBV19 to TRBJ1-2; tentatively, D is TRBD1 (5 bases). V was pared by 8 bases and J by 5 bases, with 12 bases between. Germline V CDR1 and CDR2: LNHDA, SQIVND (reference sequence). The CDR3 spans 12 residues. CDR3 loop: CASEVGRYGYTF. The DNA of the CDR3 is TGTGCCAGTGAGGTGGGGCGATATGGCTACACCTTC.

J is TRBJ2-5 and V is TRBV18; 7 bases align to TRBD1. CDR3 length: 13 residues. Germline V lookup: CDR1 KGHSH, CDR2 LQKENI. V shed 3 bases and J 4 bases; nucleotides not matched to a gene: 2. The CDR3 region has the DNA TGTGCCAGCTCACCCCGGGACAGAGAGACCCAGTACTTC. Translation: CASSPRDRETQYF.

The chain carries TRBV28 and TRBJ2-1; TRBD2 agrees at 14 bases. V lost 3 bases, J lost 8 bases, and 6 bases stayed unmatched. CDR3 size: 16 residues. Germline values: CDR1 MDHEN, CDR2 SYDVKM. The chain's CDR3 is CASSFGTSGSLDEQFF. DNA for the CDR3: TGTGCCAGCAGTTTTGGGACTAGCGGGAGTTTGGATGAGCAGTTCTTC.

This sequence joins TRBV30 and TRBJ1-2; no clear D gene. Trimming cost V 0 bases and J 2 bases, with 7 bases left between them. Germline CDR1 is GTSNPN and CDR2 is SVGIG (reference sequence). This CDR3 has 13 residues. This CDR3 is CAWSVPLNYGYTF. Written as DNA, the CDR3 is TGTGCCTGGAGTGTGCCGCTAAACTATGGCTACACCTTC.

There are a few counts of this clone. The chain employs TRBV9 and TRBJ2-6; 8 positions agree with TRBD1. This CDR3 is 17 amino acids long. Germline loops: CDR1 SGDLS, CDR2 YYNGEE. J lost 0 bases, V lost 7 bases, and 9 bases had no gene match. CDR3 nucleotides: TGTGCCAGCCGACCCGGGACAGGAGACTCTGGGGCCAACGTCCTGACTTTC. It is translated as CASRPGTGDSGANVLTF.

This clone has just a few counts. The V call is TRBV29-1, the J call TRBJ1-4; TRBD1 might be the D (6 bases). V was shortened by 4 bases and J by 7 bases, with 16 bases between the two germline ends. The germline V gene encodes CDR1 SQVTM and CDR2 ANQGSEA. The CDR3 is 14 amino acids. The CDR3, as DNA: TGCAGCGTTGTGATCTGGGGGCGCGGTGAAAAACTGTTTTTT. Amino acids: CSVVIWGRGEKLFF.

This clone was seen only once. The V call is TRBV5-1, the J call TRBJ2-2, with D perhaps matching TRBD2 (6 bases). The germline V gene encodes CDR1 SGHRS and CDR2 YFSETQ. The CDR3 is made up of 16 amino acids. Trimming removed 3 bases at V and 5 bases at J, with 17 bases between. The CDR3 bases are TGCGCCAGCAGCTCTGGGACTTCAGAGGGAACCGGGGAGCTGTTTTTT. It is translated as CASSSGTSEGTGELFF.

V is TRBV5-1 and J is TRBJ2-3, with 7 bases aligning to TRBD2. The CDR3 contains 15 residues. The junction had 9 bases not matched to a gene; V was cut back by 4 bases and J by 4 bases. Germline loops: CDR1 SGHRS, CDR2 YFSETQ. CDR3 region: CASSQTSRGADTQYF. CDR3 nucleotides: TGCGCCAGCAGCCAAACTAGCCGGGGGGCAGATACGCAGTATTTT. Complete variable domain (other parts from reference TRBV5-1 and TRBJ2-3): KAGVTQTPRYLIKTRGQQVTLSCSPISGHRSVSWYQQTPGQGLQFLFEYFSETQRNKGNFPGRFSGRQFSNSRSEMNVSTLELGDSALYLCASSQTSRGADTQYFGPGTRLTVL.

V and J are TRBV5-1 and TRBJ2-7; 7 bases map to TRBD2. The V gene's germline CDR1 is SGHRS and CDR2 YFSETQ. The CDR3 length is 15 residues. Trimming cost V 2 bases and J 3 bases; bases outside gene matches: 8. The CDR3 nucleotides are TGCGCCAGCAGCTTAACGGAGCCTAGCGGCTACGAGCAGTACTTC. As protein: CASSLTEPSGYEQYF.

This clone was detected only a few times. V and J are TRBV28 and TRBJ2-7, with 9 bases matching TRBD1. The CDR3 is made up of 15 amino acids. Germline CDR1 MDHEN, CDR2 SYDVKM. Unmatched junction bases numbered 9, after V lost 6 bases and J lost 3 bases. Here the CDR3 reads CASSLLGTGIYEQYF. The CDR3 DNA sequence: TGTGCCAGCAGCCTGTTGGGGACAGGGATCTACGAGCAGTACTTC. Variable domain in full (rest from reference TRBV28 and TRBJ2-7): DVKVTQSSRYLVKRTGEKVFLECVQDMDHENMFWYRQDPGLGLRLIYFSYDVKMKEKGDIPEGYSVSREKKERFSLILESASTNQTSMYLCASSLLGTGIYEQYFGPGTRLTVT.

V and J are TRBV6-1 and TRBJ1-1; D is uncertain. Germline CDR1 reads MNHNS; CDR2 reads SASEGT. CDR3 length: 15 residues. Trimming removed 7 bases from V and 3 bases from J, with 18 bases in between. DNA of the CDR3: TGTGCCAGCACACTAATCTCGGCTATAGACACTGAAGCTTTCTTT. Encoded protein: CASTLISAIDTEAFF.

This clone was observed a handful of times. CDR3 residues: CASDREGPYNEQFF. For the CDR3, the DNA is TGCGCCAGCGATCGGGAGGGCCCCTACAATGAGCAGTTCTTC. The rearrangement uses TRBV5-1 and TRBJ2-1; 8 bases agree with TRBD2. The V gene end was trimmed by 7 bases and the J gene end by 2 bases; junction bases not matched to a gene: 5. The CDR3 covers 14 residues. The germline gives CDR1 SGHRS, CDR2 YFSETQ.

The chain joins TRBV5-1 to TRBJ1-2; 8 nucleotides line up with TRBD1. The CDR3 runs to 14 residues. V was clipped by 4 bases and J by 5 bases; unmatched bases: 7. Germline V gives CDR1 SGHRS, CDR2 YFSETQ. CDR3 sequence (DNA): TGCGCCAGCAGCGGACGGACAGGGTCTTATGGCTACACCTTC. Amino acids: CASSGRTGSYGYTF.

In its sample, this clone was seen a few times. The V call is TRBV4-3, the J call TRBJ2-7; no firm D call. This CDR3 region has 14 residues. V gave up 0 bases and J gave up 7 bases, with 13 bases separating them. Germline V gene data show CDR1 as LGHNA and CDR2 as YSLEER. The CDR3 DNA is TGCGCCAGCAGCCAAGATGGGCCTTCCAGGGAGCAGTACTTC. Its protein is CASSQDGPSREQYF.

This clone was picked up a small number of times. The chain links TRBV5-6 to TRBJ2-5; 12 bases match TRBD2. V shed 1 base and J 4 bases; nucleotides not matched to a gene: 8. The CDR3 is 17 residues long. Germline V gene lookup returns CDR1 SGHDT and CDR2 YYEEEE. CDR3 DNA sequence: TGTGCCAGCAGCTTGCCTCGACTAGCGGGAGTGAGAGAGACCCAGTACTTC. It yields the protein CASSLPRLAGVRETQYF.